This T cell receptor (beta chain) was found in a study of T cells after yellow fever vaccination. Germline CDR1 is SGHDT and CDR2 is YYEEEE. J gave up 15 bases and V 8 bases, and 17 bases lay outside the gene matches. This CDR3 comprises 13 residues. Regarding the study as a whole: Reappearance after the booster was seen for most primary-vaccination clones, at more than 95% CD4 and more than 80% CD8.

As concerns this clonotype: As yet, its antigen is unknown.

TCRdb analysed the 5' RACE reads with MiXCR anew, one entry per CDR3 protein. The sample contains about 300,000 distinct CDR3 sequences, roughly 7% of which appear only once. The TCR originated in a man in his late teens or twenties who received the YFV17D yellow fever vaccine. This material consisted of PBMCs, taken approximately 47 days after the first yellow fever vaccination. The chain combines TRBV5-6 with TRBJ2-1; TRBD2 agrees at 7 bases. In nucleotides, the CDR3 is TGTGCCAGGAGCCCCGGACTAGTCGGGCAGGGGTTCTTC. It encodes CARSPGLVGQGFF.